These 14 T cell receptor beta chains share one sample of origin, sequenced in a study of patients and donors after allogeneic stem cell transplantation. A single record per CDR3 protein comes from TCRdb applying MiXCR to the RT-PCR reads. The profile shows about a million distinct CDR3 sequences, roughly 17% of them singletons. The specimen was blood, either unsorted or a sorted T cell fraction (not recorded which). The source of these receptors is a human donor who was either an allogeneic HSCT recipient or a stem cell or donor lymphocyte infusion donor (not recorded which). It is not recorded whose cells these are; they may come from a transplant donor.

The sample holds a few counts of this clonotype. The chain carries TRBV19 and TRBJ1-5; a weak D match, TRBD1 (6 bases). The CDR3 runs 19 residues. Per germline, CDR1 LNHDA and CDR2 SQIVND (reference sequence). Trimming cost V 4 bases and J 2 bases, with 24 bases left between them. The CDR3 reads CASSRGPGQQKGGNQPQHF. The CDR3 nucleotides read TGTGCCAGTAGTAGAGGCCCCGGACAGCAAAAGGGAGGCAATCAGCCCCAGCATTTT. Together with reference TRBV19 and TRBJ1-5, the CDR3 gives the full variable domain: DGGITQSPKYLFRKEGQNVTLSCEQNLNHDAMYWYRQDPGQGLRLIYYSQIVNDFQKGDIAEGYSVSREKKESFPLTVTSAQKNPTAFYLCASSRGPGQQKGGNQPQHFGDGTRLSIL.

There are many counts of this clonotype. CDR3 in DNA: TGTGCCAGCAGCTGGTTGACCACAGATACGCAGTATTTT. Translated, it gives CASSWLTTDTQYF. The chain uses TRBV5-6 and TRBJ2-3; D is unclear. Germline lookup yields CDR1 SGHDT and CDR2 YYEEEE. The CDR3 length is 13 residues. V was shortened by 3 bases and J by 2 bases, with 7 bases between the two germline ends.

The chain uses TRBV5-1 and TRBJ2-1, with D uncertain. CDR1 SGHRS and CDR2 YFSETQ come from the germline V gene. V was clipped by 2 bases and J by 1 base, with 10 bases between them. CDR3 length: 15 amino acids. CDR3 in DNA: TGCGCCAGCAGCTTCCCCCGAAGGTCCTACAATGAGCAGTTCTTC. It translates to CASSFPRRSYNEQFF.

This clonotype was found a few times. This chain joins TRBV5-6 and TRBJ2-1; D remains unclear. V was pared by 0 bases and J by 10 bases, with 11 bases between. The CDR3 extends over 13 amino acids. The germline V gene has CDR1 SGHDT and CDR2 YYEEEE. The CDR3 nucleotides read TGTGCCAGCAGCTTGGACACCTACGAGGAGCAGTTCTTC. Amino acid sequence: CASSLDTYEEQFF.

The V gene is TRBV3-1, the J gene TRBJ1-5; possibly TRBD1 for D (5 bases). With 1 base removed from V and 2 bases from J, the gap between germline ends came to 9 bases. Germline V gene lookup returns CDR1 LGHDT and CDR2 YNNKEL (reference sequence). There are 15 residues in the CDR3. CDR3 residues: CASSQGVQGNQPQHF. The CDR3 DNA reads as TGTGCCAGCAGCCAAGGAGTACAGGGCAATCAGCCCCAGCATTTT.

The CDR3 nucleotides read TGTGCCAGCAGCCTGGGGACAAGGGGCTACACCTTC. Its protein is CASSLGTRGYTF. The chain uses TRBV7-8 and TRBJ1-2, with D perhaps TRBD1 (6 bases). The CDR3 contains 12 residues. Germline loops: CDR1 SGHVS, CDR2 FQNEAQ. Trimming removed 5 bases at V and 8 bases at J, with 12 bases between.

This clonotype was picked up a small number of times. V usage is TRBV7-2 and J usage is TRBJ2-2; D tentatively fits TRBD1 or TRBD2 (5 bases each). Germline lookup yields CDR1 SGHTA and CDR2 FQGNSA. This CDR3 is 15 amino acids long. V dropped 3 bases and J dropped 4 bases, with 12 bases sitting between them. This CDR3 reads CASSFRGVFTGELFF. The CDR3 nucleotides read TGTGCCAGCAGCTTTCGAGGGGTGTTCACCGGGGAGCTGTTTTTT.

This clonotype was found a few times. In DNA, the CDR3 is TGTGCCAGCAGTTCGCAGACAGGTGTTAGCAATCAGCCCCAGCATTTT. Residues: CASSSQTGVSNQPQHF. The rearrangement links TRBV12-3 or TRBV12-4 to TRBJ1-5, with a tentative D call TRBD1 (6 bases). The CDR3 length is 16 residues. The germline V and J ends were trimmed by 4 bases and 0 bases, with 13 bases remaining between them.

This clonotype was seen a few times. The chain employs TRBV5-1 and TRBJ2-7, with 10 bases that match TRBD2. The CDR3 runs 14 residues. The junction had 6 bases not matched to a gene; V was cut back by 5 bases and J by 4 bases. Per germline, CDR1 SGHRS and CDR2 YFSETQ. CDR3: CASRVSSGSYEQYF. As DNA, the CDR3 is TGCGCCAGCAGAGTGTCTAGCGGGAGTTACGAGCAGTACTTC.

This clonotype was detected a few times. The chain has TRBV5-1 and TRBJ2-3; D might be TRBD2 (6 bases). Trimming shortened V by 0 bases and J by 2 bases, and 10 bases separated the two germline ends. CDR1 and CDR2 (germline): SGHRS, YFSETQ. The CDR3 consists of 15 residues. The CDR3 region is CASSLVAEVTDTQYF. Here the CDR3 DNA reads TGCGCCAGCAGCTTGGTAGCGGAAGTCACAGATACGCAGTATTTT.

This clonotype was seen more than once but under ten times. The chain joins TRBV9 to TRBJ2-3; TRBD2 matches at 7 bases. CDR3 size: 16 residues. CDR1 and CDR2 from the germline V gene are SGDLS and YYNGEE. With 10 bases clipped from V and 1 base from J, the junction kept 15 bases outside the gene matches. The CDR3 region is CAPGASGEEGTDTQYF. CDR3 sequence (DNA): TGTGCCCCCGGGGCTAGCGGAGAGGAAGGCACAGATACGCAGTATTTT.

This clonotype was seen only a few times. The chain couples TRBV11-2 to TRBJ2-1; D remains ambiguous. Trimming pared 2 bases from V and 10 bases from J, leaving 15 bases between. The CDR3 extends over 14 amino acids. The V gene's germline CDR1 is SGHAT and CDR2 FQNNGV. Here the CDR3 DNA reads TGTGCCAGCAGCTTAAGGGTAGGAGTTTTAGAGCAGTTCTTC. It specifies CASSLRVGVLEQFF. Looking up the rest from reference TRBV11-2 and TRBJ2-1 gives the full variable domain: EAGVAQSPRYKIIEKRQSVAFWCNPISGHATLYWYQQILGQGPKLLIQFQNNGVVDDSQLPKDRFSAERLKGVDSTLKIQPAKLEDSAVYLCASSLRVGVLEQFFGPGTRLTVL.

The CDR3 DNA reads as TGTGCCAGCCGGCAGGCGCGAGAAAAACTGTTTTTT. Translating gives CASRQAREKLFF. This chain connects TRBV28 to TRBJ1-4; D gene uncertain. The CDR3 totals 12 residues. Germline V gene data show CDR1 as MDHEN and CDR2 as SYDVKM. V was trimmed by 8 bases and J by 8 bases, leaving 12 bases between them.

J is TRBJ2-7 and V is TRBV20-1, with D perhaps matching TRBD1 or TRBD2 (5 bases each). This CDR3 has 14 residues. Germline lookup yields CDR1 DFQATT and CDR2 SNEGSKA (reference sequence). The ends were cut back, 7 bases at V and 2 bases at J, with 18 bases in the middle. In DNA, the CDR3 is TGCAGTGGAAAGGGGACGAGAGGGACCTACGAGCAGTACTTC. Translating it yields CSGKGTRGTYEQYF.